This record looks at one T cell receptor (beta chain) sequence and its context. This clonotype was counted between two and nine times. Its antigen remains unidentified. Base qualities are not at hand, and no much larger clone is one base apart. These data belong to a study of blood T cells in healthy people across ages (dated by TCRdb to the mid-2010s). As for the study more broadly: Template switching captured roughly one uniquely barcoded TCR beta cDNA molecule per two T cells in model experiments. Using deep sequencing normalized with unique cDNA molecular identifiers, the study measured how TCR beta repertoire diversity changes with age. Four age groups were formed from the donors: young (average about 15 years), middle-aged (approximately 39), aged (about 62) and long-lived (about 75). To avoid experimental bias, donors of different ages were spread randomly across the sequencing lanes. The study analyzed two additional independent replicas of 1 million unique cDNA reads from the same blood draw for two donors, one aged 18 to 29 and one aged 80 or older. Broader findings and caveats from the paper: Conclusive comparison of naive and antigen-experienced compartments was prevented by the profiling of bulk unsorted PBMCs. Compared with the aged group, the long-lived group had more naive CD4+ T cells, fewer expanded clones and increased TCR diversity, a pattern suggesting age selection. The percentage of naive T cells measured by flow cytometry correlated strongly with observed TCR beta diversity. Estimates of total diversity from one million sequenced T cells were regarded as lower bounds and underestimates. As age increased, observed TCR beta diversity per million T cells dropped in a roughly linear way, and a significant reduction was already evident by age 40. Donor CMV infection status was unknown, potentially confounding age-related changes in expanded clonotypes.

Donors were a few dozen systemically healthy Caucasian individuals from Russia aged roughly 6 to 95 years. Each donor gave around 9.9 milliliters of peripheral blood, collected into EDTA-treated Vacutainer tubes. PBMCs were isolated by Ficoll-Paque density-gradient centrifugation, with at least 6.5 million obtained per sample. Total RNA, at least 5.5 micrograms per sample, was extracted from PBMCs with Trizol reagent. Naive CD45RAhigh/CD27high T cell percentages were measured by flow cytometry on a PBMC aliquot from every donor. Receptor amplification or capture employed 5' RACE. Sequencing was carried out with an Illumina HiSeq 2500. The second PCR ran for roughly 7 to 12 cycles and used a J-beta primer mix along with a sample-barcoded 5' primer. A template-switch 5' adaptor carrying 12 random nucleotides introduced a unique molecular identifier onto each TCR beta cDNA molecule. At least 2.5 million CDR3-containing paired-end reads were obtained from each sample. First-strand cDNA was synthesized from all RNA with the Mint cDNA synthesis kit, primed by a TRBC-specific oligonucleotide. All cDNA was treated with uracil-DNA glycosylase and then went through a first 18-cycle PCR with the universal primers M1SS and BC2_uni_R. The authors processed their data as follows. For normalization, 1 million high-quality reads were randomly selected from each sample, with every read carrying a distinct molecular identifier. Instead of being binned into consensus sequences, reads that shared molecular identifiers were thrown out. MiTCR, set to a Q25 quality threshold and the strictest error-elimination algorithm, was used for CDR3 identification, clonotype clustering and error correction. A nonparametric unseen species model using Euler transformation provided a lower-bound estimate of total TCR beta diversity. TCRdb handled the public reads itself, with Q25 trimming in fastp and clone calling in MiXCR, and kept productive beta chains. Merged by CDR3 protein, the rows form single entries marked with the most common genes and DNA. V and J calls and clone size were set by TCRdb, not the authors. The table for this sample lists approximately 1,100,000 distinct CDR3 sequences; 40% to 50% of them were counted only once. About 20% of the sample goes to the ten largest clones.

The CDR3 measures 15 amino acids from cysteine to phenylalanine. The CDR3 DNA has 45 bases and is translated from base 1. Looking up the germline V gene yields CDR1 SGHAT and CDR2 FQNNGV. V lost 3 bases and J lost 0 bases; the stretch between them is 11 bases long. The sequenced sample was blood. This TCR came from a woman aged 55 to 70 in good health. Rearrangement joined TRBV11-2 to TRBJ1-1, with the D gene not confidently named. The nucleotides are TGTGCCAGCAGCTTCTCCTCTTCACTGAACACTGAAGCTTTCTTT. It specifies CASSFSSSLNTEAFF.